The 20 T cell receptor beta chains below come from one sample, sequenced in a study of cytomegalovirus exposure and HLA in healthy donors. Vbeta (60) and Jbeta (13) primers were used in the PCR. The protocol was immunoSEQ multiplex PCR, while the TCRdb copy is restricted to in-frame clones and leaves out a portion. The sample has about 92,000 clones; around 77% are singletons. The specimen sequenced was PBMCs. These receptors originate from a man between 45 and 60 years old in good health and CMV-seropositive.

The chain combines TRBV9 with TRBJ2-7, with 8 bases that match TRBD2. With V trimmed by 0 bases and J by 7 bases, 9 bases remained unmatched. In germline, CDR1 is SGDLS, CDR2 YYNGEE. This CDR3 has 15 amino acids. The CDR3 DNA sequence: TGTGCCAGCAGCGTAGACGACGGGGGGGCCCGGGAGCAGTACTTC. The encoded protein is CASSVDDGGAREQYF. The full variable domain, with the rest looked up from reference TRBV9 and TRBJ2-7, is DSGVTQTPKHLITATGQRVTLRCSPRSGDLSVYWYQQSLDQGLQFLIQYYNGEERAKGNILERFSAQQFPDLHSELNLSSLELGDSALYFCASSVDDGGAREQYFGPGTRLTVT.

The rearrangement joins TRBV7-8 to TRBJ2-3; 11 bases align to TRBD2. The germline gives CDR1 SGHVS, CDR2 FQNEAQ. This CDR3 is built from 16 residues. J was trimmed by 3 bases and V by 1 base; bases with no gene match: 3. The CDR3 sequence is CASSLGGTSGTDTQYF. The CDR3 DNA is TGTGCCAGCAGCTTAGGAGGGACTAGCGGTACAGATACGCAGTATTTT.

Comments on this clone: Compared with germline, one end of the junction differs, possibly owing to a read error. CDR3 bases: TGTGCCATCAGTGCGGGAGGGGGCACGGATACGCAGTATTTT. Translation: CAISAGGGTDTQYF. The chain combines TRBV10-3 with TRBJ2-3, with D possibly TRBD2 on 8 matching bases. The V gene's germline CDR1 is ENHRY and CDR2 SYGVKD. The CDR3 length is 14 residues.

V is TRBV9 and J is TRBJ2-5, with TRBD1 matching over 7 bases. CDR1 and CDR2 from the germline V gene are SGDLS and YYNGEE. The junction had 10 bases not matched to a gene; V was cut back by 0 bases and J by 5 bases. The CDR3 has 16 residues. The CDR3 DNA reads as TGTGCCAGCAGCGTAGCAGGGGGAGTTCGACGGGAGACCCAGTACTTC. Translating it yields CASSVAGGVRRETQYF.

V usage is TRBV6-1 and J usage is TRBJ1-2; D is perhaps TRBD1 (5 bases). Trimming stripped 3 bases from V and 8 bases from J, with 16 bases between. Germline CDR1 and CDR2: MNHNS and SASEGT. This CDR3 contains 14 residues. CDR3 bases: TGTGCCAGCAGTGACAGGGTAAAAGCTTTGGGCTACACCTTC. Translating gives CASSDRVKALGYTF.

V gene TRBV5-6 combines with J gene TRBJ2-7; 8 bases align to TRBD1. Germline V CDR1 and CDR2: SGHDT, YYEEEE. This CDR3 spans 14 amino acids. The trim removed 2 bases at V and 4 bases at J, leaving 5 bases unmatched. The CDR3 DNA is TGTGCCAGCAGCTTAGGGACAGGTTGGTACGAGCAGTACTTC. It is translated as CASSLGTGWYEQYF.

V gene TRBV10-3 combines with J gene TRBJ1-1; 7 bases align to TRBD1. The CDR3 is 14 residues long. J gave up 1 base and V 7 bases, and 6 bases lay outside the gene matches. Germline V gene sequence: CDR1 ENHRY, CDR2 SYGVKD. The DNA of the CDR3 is TGTGCCATCACCTCCGACAGGGAGAACACTGAAGCTTTCTTT. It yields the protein CAITSDRENTEAFF.

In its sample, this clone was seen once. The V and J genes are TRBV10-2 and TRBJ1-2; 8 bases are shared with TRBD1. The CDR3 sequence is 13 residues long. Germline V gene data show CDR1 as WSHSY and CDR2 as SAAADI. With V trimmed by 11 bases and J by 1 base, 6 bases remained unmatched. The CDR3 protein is CAATGADNYGYTF. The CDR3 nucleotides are TGCGCCGCGACAGGGGCGGATAACTATGGCTACACCTTC.

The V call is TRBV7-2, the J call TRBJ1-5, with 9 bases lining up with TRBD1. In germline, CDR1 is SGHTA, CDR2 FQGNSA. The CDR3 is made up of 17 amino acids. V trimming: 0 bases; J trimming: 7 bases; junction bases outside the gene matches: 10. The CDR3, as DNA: TGTGCCAGCAGCTTAGCGGGGGGGTGGACAGGGGAGCAGCCCCAGCATTTT. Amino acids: CASSLAGGWTGEQPQHF.

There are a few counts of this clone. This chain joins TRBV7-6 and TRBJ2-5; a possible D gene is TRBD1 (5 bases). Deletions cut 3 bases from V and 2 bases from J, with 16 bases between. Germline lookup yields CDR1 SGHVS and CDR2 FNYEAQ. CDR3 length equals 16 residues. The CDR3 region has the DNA TGTGCCAGCAGCTTTGGGGCCGGCCTACTACAAGAGACCCAGTACTTC. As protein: CASSFGAGLLQETQYF.

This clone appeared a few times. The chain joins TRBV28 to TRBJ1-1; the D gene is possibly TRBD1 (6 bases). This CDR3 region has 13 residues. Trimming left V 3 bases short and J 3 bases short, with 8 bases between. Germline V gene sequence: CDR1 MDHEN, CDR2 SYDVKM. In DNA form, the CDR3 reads TGTGCCAGCAGTTTCACAGGGTACACTGAAGCTTTCTTT. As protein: CASSFTGYTEAFF.

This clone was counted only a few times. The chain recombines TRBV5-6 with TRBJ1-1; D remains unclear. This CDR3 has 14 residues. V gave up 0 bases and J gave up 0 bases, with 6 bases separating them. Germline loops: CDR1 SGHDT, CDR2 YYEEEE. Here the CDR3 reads CASSLGLLNTEAFF. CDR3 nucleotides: TGTGCCAGCAGCTTGGGACTACTGAACACTGAAGCTTTCTTT.

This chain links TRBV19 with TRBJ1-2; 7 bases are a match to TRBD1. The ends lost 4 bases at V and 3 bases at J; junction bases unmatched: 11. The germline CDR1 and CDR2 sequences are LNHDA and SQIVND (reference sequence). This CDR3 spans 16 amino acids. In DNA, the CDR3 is TGTGCCAGTAGTACCGACCAGGGGGGCAGTCACTATGGCTACACCTTC. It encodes CASSTDQGGSHYGYTF.

CDR3 coding DNA: TGTGCCAGCAGCCAAGCGACAGGGCCCCACGAGCAGTACTTC. It translates to CASSQATGPHEQYF. This chain links TRBV14 with TRBJ2-7; 7 bases fit TRBD1. This CDR3 comprises 14 residues. CDR1 and CDR2 from the germline V gene are SGHDN and FVKESK. V shed 1 base and J 5 bases; nucleotides not matched to a gene: 5.

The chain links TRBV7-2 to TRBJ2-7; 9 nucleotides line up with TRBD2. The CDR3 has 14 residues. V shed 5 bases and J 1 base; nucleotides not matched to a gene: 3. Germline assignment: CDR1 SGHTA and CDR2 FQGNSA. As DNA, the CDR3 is TGTGCCAGCAGCGCCAGCGGGGGGTCCTACGAGCAGTACTTC. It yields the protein CASSASGGSYEQYF.

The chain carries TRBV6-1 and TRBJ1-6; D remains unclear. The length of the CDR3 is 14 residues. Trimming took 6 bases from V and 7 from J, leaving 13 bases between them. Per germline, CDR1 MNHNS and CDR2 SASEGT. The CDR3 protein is CASSPLVLNSPLHF. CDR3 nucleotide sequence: TGTGCCAGCAGCCCCCTCGTCCTCAATTCACCCCTCCACTTT.

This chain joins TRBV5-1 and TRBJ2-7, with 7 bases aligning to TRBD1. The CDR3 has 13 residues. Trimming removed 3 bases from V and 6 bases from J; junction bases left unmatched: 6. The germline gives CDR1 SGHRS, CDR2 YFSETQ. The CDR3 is CASSYGTAGEQYF. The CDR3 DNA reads TGCGCCAGCAGCTATGGGACAGCCGGCGAGCAGTACTTC.

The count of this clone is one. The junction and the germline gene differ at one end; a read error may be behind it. The CDR3 DNA follows: TGTGCCAGCAGGGTCGGGTCTTATAGCAATCAGCCCCAGAATTTT. Protein sequence: CASRVGSYSNQPQNF. The V call is TRBV6-1, the J call TRBJ1-5; D unresolved. CDR3 length: 15 residues. CDR1 is MNHNS, CDR2 SASEGT, per germline.

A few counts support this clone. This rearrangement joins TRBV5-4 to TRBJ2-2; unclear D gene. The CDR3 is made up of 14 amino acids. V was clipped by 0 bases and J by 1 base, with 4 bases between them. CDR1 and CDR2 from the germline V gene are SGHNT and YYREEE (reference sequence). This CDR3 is CASSLGGNTGELFF. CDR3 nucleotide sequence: TGTGCCAGCAGCTTGGGCGGGAACACCGGGGAGCTGTTTTTT. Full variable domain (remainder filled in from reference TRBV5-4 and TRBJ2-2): ETGVTQSPTHLIKTRGQQVTLRCSSQSGHNTVSWYQQALGQGPQFIFQYYREEENGRGNFPPRFSGLQFPNYSSELNVNALELDDSALYLCASSLGGNTGELFFGEGSRLTVL.

The CDR3 reads CASSPTPGQDNSPLHF. In DNA form, the CDR3 reads TGTGCCAGCAGCCCAACCCCGGGACAGGATAATTCACCCCTCCACTTT. This chain connects TRBV4-2 to TRBJ1-6, with 8 nucleotides matching TRBD1. Germline V CDR1 and CDR2: LGHNA, YNFKEQ. CDR3 length equals 16 residues. V lost 4 bases, J lost 5 bases, and 7 bases stayed unmatched.